This TCR beta chain was found in a study of T cell responses to AZD1222 COVID-19 vaccine. The CDR3 loop spans 15 amino acids. The germline V and J ends were trimmed by 6 bases and 4 bases, with 17 bases remaining between them. Germline V gene sequence: CDR1 LNHDA, CDR2 SQIVND (reference sequence). The repertoire was sequenced with immunoSEQ multiplex PCR; TCRdb's copy has only in-frame clones and lacks some. The table has 160,000 or so clones, 92% seen once. This clone was observed once. The sequence was obtained from an adult who received the AZD1222 COVID-19 vaccine. The sequencing here drew on peripheral blood, taken 28 days after the second AZD1222 dose. This sequence joins TRBV19 and TRBJ2-3; D possibly corresponds to TRBD2 (7 bases). In DNA form, the CDR3 reads TGTGCCAGTAGCCGGGGGCGGGGGAGGGCAGATACGCAGTATTTT. It specifies CASSRGRGRADTQYF.